Included here is one T cell receptor (beta chain) sequence, with context. This entry comes from a study of blood T cell repertoires in COVID-19. At the level of the study: The United States, Italy and Spain were the sources of the acute and convalescent COVID-19 samples. The analysed material was cDNA or gDNA that came from T cells, B-cell-depleted T cells, or PBMCs.

Per the original data handling: Quantification of nucleated cells was approximated via reference gene primer amplification. The assay was immunoSEQ multiplex PCR, and TCRdb's table has in-frame clones only and misses some. The V and J calls and clone size come from that table; D and trimming were worked out from the DNA. The data show about 71,000 clones, approximately 90% seen once. The V gene's germline CDR1 is MNHEY and CDR2 SVGAGI. The CDR3 consists of 13 residues. Trimming took 7 bases from V and 1 from J, leaving 11 bases between them. Sequencing was carried out using peripheral blood. The sequence derives from a man aged 25 to 40 with acute or convalescent COVID-19. The chain links TRBV6-5 to TRBJ2-7, with D possibly TRBD2 on 6 matching bases. CDR3 region: CASIRGTSYEQYF. CDR3 sequence (DNA): TGTGCCAGCATCCGCGGGACGTCCTACGAGCAGTACTTC.